This T cell receptor beta chain was recorded in a study of metastatic and nonmetastatic thyroid tumors. No patient had received any treatment before thyroid surgery. TCRdb re-clonotyped the PCR reads via MiXCR. Of more than 20,000 clones in the sample, approximately 12% were seen once. The CDR3 runs 14 residues. Germline V CDR1 and CDR2: SGHNT, YYREEE (reference sequence). V was shortened by 4 bases and J by 0 bases, with 8 bases between the two germline ends. The sample holds many counts of this clone. The genes are TRBV5-4 and TRBJ1-3; the D is unclear. Source material: blood. This clonotype was sampled from a female donor with papillary thyroid cancer or a benign thyroid nodule (not recorded which). Some clones in this sample may be carry-over from other donors' samples. The CDR3 DNA follows: TGTGCCAGCAGCCGAGACGTCTCTGGAAACACCATATATTTT. It yields the protein CASSRDVSGNTIYF.